This T cell receptor beta chain is drawn from a study of sequential checkpoint blockade in melanoma (dated by TCRdb to 2018 to 2020). Background for the entire study: In a 1:1 randomization, patients received either first-line nivolumab then ipilimumab (arm A) or ipilimumab then nivolumab (arm B). Maintenance nivolumab came after both trial sequences. Here is what the overall study found, with its caveats: The model for predicting response that combines TCR metrics with mutation burden needs to be validated in larger, independent patient cohorts.

Details on this clone: The target of this receptor is not known. Base-call qualities are not available, and no considerably larger clone is one nucleotide away.

Unmatched junction bases come to 5, with V trimmed by 6 bases and J by 1 base. As encoded in the germline V gene (reference sequence), CDR1 is PRHDT while CDR2 is FYEKMQ. The cysteine opens and the phenylalanine closes a CDR3 of 15 amino acids. The read is trimmed to its CDR3 DNA, 45 bases read in frame from base 1. The immunoSEQ Assay was used to immunosequence TCRbeta CDR3 regions from genomic DNA. Genomic DNA was amplified by bias-controlled multiplex PCR before high-throughput sequencing. Processing in the source paper ran as follows. To quantify the absolute abundance of each unique TCRbeta CDR3 region, the sequences were collapsed and filtered. Clonality, defined as 1 minus Pielou's evenness, was calculated using productive rearrangements only. Clones with significantly greater frequencies in on-treatment versus baseline samples were identified using a previously published method. Here the immuneACCESS table is served through TCRdb, limited to in-frame sequences with V and J called. Missing clones are a known gap in these copies; in checked studies unresolved V genes cover under half, and the rest lacks a known reason. The V and J calls and clone size were taken over from that table, and D and trimming were inferred from the DNA. Within this sample are 10,000 to 15,000 clones, with more than 70% of them counted one time only. The ten largest clones capture about 50% of the sample.

The treatment or condition label of this sample denotes: randomized to nivolumab then ipilimumab (arm A) or the reverse (arm B). None of the trial patients had been given prior DNA-damaging chemotherapy. On a FACS Aria II flow cytometer, live CD3+CD8+ cells that were negative for CD19 and CD56 were sorted from thawed PBMCs. Samples were obtained from patients with melanoma enrolled in CheckMate 064, a randomized, open-label phase II trial of sequential checkpoint blockade. Peripheral blood mononuclear cells were collected by leukapheresis, purified with Ficoll-Paque, and frozen in human serum with about 9.6% DMSO. Right after sorting, the blood CD3+CD8+ cells were verified to be >95% pure, and DNA extraction followed.

The TCR was taken from a human patient with melanoma. Some clones in this sample may be carry-over from other donors' samples. The input for sequencing was CD8+ T cells sorted from blood (inferred from file names), taken from a patient given nivolumab and ipilimumab in sequence. The V and J genes are TRBV13 and TRBJ2-3; TRBD1 aligns with 9 central bases. Here the CDR3 is given as CASSYRDRGTDTQYF. Here is the DNA: TGTGCCAGCAGTTACCGGGACAGGGGCACAGATACGCAGTATTTT.